Listed below are T cell receptor beta chains from one sample, sequenced in a study of blood T cells in healthy people across ages. TCRdb itself ran the 5' RACE reads through MiXCR, one entry per CDR3 protein. The repertoire holds roughly 800,000 distinct CDR3 sequences, with about 25% as singletons. The data also belong to a second study, concerning T cells of mothers and their children.

The specimen was blood. The receptors stem from a boy aged 5 to 17 in good health. Both conserved end residues are part of each CDR3. The order of the fields is CDR3 DNA, CDR3 protein, clone size, J gene, V gene, D gene, CDR3 length. A D gene is named only where the DNA matches it firmly. Size values are once, few and many counts, or a class for expanded clones, and some rows have none.

TGTGCCAGCAGCAGGGAACTAGCGGACTCCTACAATGAGCAGTTCTTC CASSRELADSYNEQFF NA TRBJ2-1 TRBV9 TRBD2 16
TGTGCCAGCGGGGACTACCGGGCTACGCAGTATTTT CASGDYRATQYF NA TRBJ2-3 TRBV28 TRBD2 12
TGTGCCAGCAGGCCAGACAGGGGAGGGGAGACCCAGTACTTC CASRPDRGGETQYF few TRBJ2-5 TRBV25-1 NA 14
TGTGCCAGCAGCCAAGATAGGAGCGCGGGAGGCTCCTACGAGCAGTACTTC CASSQDRSAGGSYEQYF few TRBJ2-7 TRBV4-2 TRBD2 17
TGCGCCAGCAGCCAGGGACAGCAGCTTAGCACAGATACGCAGTATTTT CASSQGQQLSTDTQYF NA TRBJ2-3 TRBV5-1 TRBD1 16
TGCGCCAGCAGCTGGACCAGGGGGCCCGGGGAGCTGTTTTTT CASSWTRGPGELFF NA TRBJ2-2 TRBV5-1 TRBD1 14
TGTGCCAGCAGTTACCTGCGGGGCCCCCCAGAGACCCAGTACTTC CASSYLRGPPETQYF NA TRBJ2-5 TRBV6-5 NA 15
TGTGCCAGCGGATTCCCGGTACAGGGGGAGACCCAGTACTTC CASGFPVQGETQYF many TRBJ2-5 TRBV6-2/TRBV6-3 TRBD1 14
TGCGCCAGCAGCCAAGCGACTAGGGGCGAGCAGTACTTC CASSQATRGEQYF few TRBJ2-7 TRBV4-3 NA 13
TGCGCCAGCAGCTTCGGGGGCACTTACGAGCAGTACTTC CASSFGGTYEQYF many TRBJ2-7 TRBV5-1 NA 13
TGTGCCAGCAGTTATTCGGGCAGGGGTATAGGGTATGGCTACACCTTC CASSYSGRGIGYGYTF few TRBJ1-2 TRBV6-5 NA 16
TGCGCCAGCAGCACCAATCCGGGACAGTCCTACGAGCAGTACTTC CASSTNPGQSYEQYF many TRBJ2-7 TRBV5-1 TRBD1 15
TGCGCCAGCAGCCAAGATAAGGCGGATACCTACGAGCAGTACTTC CASSQDKADTYEQYF NA TRBJ2-7 TRBV4-3 NA 15
TGCAGTGCTAGAGATCTATGGCGGGCTACTTTAAATCAGCCCCAACATTTT CSARDLWRATLNQPQHF NA TRBJ1-5 TRBV20-1 NA 17
TGCAGCGTTGAGTACGAACACTCAGCCTACGAGCAGTACTTC CSVEYEHSAYEQYF NA TRBJ2-7 TRBV29-1 NA 14
TGTGCCAGCAGCTTAGTGGGGCGGGGGAGCACTGAAGCTTTCTTT CASSLVGRGSTEAFF few TRBJ1-1 TRBV7-2 NA 15
TGTGCCAGCGCCCAGGCGGGACAGGCCTACGAGCAGTACTTC CASAQAGQAYEQYF once TRBJ2-7 TRBV18 TRBD1 14
TGTGCCAGCAGTTACCGGGACAGGGTATCCGGGGAGCTGTTTTTT CASSYRDRVSGELFF few TRBJ2-2 TRBV11-1 TRBD1 15
TGTGCCAGCACGGGACTAGCGGCCCAAGAGACCCAGTACTTC CASTGLAAQETQYF NA TRBJ2-5 TRBV2 TRBD2 14
TGTGCCAGCTCACCAGCGGGGGCCGCGGAGTACACCTTC CASSPAGAAEYTF NA TRBJ1-2 TRBV18 NA 13
TGTGCCAGCAGTTTTGGCCAAGAGCAGTTCTTC CASSFGQEQFF NA TRBJ2-1 TRBV12-3/TRBV12-4 NA 11
TGTGCCATCAGTGTCGGGACTAGCGGGGGAATTTCCTACAATGAGCAGTTCTTC CAISVGTSGGISYNEQFF few TRBJ2-1 TRBV10-3 TRBD2 18
TGTGCCAGCAGTTTGATGAGGGCAGAGACCTTAGCCAAAAACATTCAGTACTTC CASSLMRAETLAKNIQYF few TRBJ2-4 TRBV28 NA 18
TGTGCCAGCACCTACAGGAGACAATTGGATGAGCAGTTCTTC CASTYRRQLDEQFF NA TRBJ2-1 TRBV6-2/TRBV6-3 NA 14
TGCGCCAGCAGCTTGTGGACAGGGCCCAATCAGCCCCAGCATTTT CASSLWTGPNQPQHF few TRBJ1-5 TRBV5-1 TRBD1 15
TGTGCCAGCAGCTTAGAGCTAGCGAAGACCCAGTACTTC CASSLELAKTQYF few TRBJ2-5 TRBV7-9 NA 13
TGTGCCAGCAGTTTTTTAGCGGGAGCGGGGGAGCAGTACTTC CASSFLAGAGEQYF NA TRBJ2-7 TRBV28 TRBD2 14
TGTGCCAGCAAGGGACTAGCGGGACGTCGCGAGCAGTACTTC CASKGLAGRREQYF NA TRBJ2-7 TRBV28 TRBD2 14
TGTGCCAGCAGTACTTCCGACCTCCTCCAAGGGGGAAACACCATATATTTT CASSTSDLLQGGNTIYF NA TRBJ1-3 TRBV28 NA 17
TGTGCCAGCAGTTTGTTCTGGGAGTTGGAGACCCAGTACTTC CASSLFWELETQYF few TRBJ2-5 TRBV12-3/TRBV12-4 NA 14
TGTGCCAGCAGTGAATGGGGCTGGGGGGAAGGAGAGACCCAGTACTTC CASSEWGWGEGETQYF NA TRBJ2-5 TRBV25-1 NA 16
TGCGCCAGCAGCTTGTACTTTCTTTCCACAGATACGCAGTATTTT CASSLYFLSTDTQYF NA TRBJ2-3 TRBV5-1 NA 15
TGCAGTGCTAGTGGAGGGAAAGGGGCACTCACTGAAGCTTTCTTT CSASGGKGALTEAFF few TRBJ1-1 TRBV20-1 NA 15
TGTGCCACCAATTCTCCGGGGACGTTGAGTGAAAAACTGTTTTTT CATNSPGTLSEKLFF NA TRBJ1-4 TRBV15 NA 15
TGCAGTGCCGGGGCTAGCGGGAGGGCAGATACGCAGTATTTT CSAGASGRADTQYF few TRBJ2-3 TRBV20-1 TRBD2 14
TGCAGTGCTACACTTACCGGGACTAGCCAAGAGACCCAGTACTTC CSATLTGTSQETQYF once TRBJ2-5 TRBV20-1 TRBD2 15
TGTGCCAGCAGCTTAGGTGGAGCGGAACTGTTTTTT CASSLGGAELFF NA TRBJ1-4 TRBV7-8 NA 12
TGCAGTGCTAGAGACTCCCCCCCGACCAATAATTCACCCCTCCACTTT CSARDSPPTNNSPLHF few TRBJ1-6 TRBV20-1 NA 16
TGTGCCAGCACCATACTAGCGGCTACCCCAGATACGCAGTATTTT CASTILAATPDTQYF few TRBJ2-3 TRBV28 TRBD2 15
TGTGCCAGCCAGCGACGTCTAGCGGACTACAATGAGCAGTTCTTC CASQRRLADYNEQFF NA TRBJ2-1 TRBV27 TRBD2 15
TGTGCCAGCAGCTTAGGTGGACAGGGGCAATACGAGCAGTACTTC CASSLGGQGQYEQYF few TRBJ2-7 TRBV7-8 TRBD1 15
TGTGCCAGCAGCTTGGAGAGATCATACGAGCAGTACTTC CASSLERSYEQYF many TRBJ2-7 TRBV5-4 NA 13
TGTGCCAGCTCACCGAGTGAAGGGTTGGCGGAGCAGTTCTTC CASSPSEGLAEQFF NA TRBJ2-1 TRBV18 NA 14
TGTGCCAGTAAAGGGGGCTACTCTAATGAAAAACTGTTTTTT CASKGGYSNEKLFF NA TRBJ1-4 TRBV2 TRBD1 14
TGCGCCAGCCAACTACAGGGTCAATCCCAAGAGACCCAGTACTTC CASQLQGQSQETQYF few TRBJ2-5 TRBV5-1 NA 15
TGTGCCAGCAGCCACTACAATGAGCAGTTCTTC CASSHYNEQFF many TRBJ2-1 TRBV14 NA 11
TGTGCCTGGAGCGCCCGGGCTAATGAAAAACTGTTTTTT CAWSARANEKLFF NA TRBJ1-4 TRBV30 NA 13
TGTGCCAGCCGGCGAAAGGAGGGGAGAGAGACCCAGTACTTC CASRRKEGRETQYF NA TRBJ2-5 TRBV12-3/TRBV12-4 NA 14
TGTGCCAGCAGCCAACGATGGGCGGGCCGGGAGACCCAGTACTTC CASSQRWAGRETQYF once TRBJ2-5 TRBV7-6 NA 15
TGCGCCAGCAGCCGGGAATTGACAGCCTTGTCCTACGAGCAGTACTTC CASSRELTALSYEQYF NA TRBJ2-7 TRBV4-1 NA 16
TGCAACGTATCGGGACAGCGAGGAGACATTCAGTACTTC CNVSGQRGDIQYF NA TRBJ2-4 TRBV29-1 TRBD1 13